The 17 T cell receptor beta chains in this list originate from one sample, sequenced in a study of cytomegalovirus exposure and HLA in healthy donors. Primers for the PCR totalled 60 Vbeta and 13 Jbeta. Here immunoSEQ multiplex PCR was the method, and the copy in TCRdb shows in-frame clones only, minus some. The data hold 100,000 to 150,000 clones, with about 74% observed a single time. Sequenced: PBMCs. These TCRs come from a woman between 50 and 59 years old in good health and CMV-seropositive.

The chain joins TRBV5-6 to TRBJ1-6; no clear D. There are 14 residues in the CDR3. The germline gives CDR1 SGHDT, CDR2 YYEEEE. Trimming shortened V by 2 bases and J by 8 bases, and 11 bases separated the two germline ends. The CDR3: CASSFLRQDSPLHF. Here the CDR3 DNA reads TGTGCCAGCAGCTTTTTACGCCAGGATTCACCCCTCCACTTT.

The rearrangement joins TRBV19 to TRBJ1-6; 7 nucleotides match TRBD1. CDR3 length: 15 amino acids. CDR1 and CDR2 (germline): LNHDA, SQIVND (reference sequence). V lost 5 bases and J lost 6; bases outside the gene matches: 7. CDR3 protein: CASSAWTGPNSPLHF. As DNA, the CDR3 is TGTGCCAGTAGTGCTTGGACAGGTCCTAATTCACCCCTCCACTTT.

The rearrangement joins TRBV6-4 to TRBJ1-6; TRBD1 matches at 8 bases. The CDR3 has 14 residues. From germline, CDR1 is MRHNA and CDR2 SNTAGT. Germline trimming cut 6 bases from V and 10 bases from J; bases unmatched to any gene: 8. The CDR3 here is CASSASGGFSPLHF. CDR3 coding DNA: TGTGCCAGCAGCGCCTCAGGGGGCTTCTCACCCCTCCACTTT.

The chain recombines TRBV7-9 with TRBJ1-5; D is unclear. Per the germline V gene, CDR1 is SEHNR and CDR2 is FQNEAQ (reference sequence). Deletions cut 1 base from V and 4 bases from J, with 17 bases between. The CDR3 covers 17 residues. The CDR3 region is CASSLDNGIAKNQPQHF. Written as DNA, the CDR3 is TGTGCCAGCAGCTTAGATAACGGAATAGCGAAGAATCAGCCCCAGCATTTT.

The chain joins TRBV4-3 to TRBJ1-2; TRBD1 might be the D (6 bases). The CDR3 runs 14 residues. Germline lookup yields CDR1 LGHNA and CDR2 YSLEER. V lost 1 base, J lost 8 bases, and 14 bases lay in between. The CDR3, as DNA: TGCGCCAGCAGCCAAGGTGGGGGGGCTTACGGCTACACCTTC. This sequence encodes CASSQGGGAYGYTF.

The gene calls are TRBV30 and TRBJ2-7; 10 positions match TRBD2. Germline V lookup: CDR1 GTSNPN, CDR2 SVGIG (reference sequence). This CDR3 comprises 16 residues. Trimming cost V 0 bases and J 2 bases; bases outside gene matches: 7. The CDR3 region has the DNA TGTGCCTGGAGTGTAACCCCTAGCGGGGGTGCCTACGAGCAGTACTTC. This gives the protein CAWSVTPSGGAYEQYF.

The chain recombines TRBV7-2 with TRBJ1-5; a weak D match, TRBD1 (5 bases). The CDR3 length is 15 residues. V was pared by 1 base and J by 0 bases, with 7 bases between. Germline V gene data show CDR1 as SGHTA and CDR2 as FQGNSA. CDR3 DNA sequence: TGTGCCAGCAGCTTAGTAGGGGATAGCAATCAGCCCCAGCATTTT. This codes for CASSLVGDSNQPQHF.

The sample holds a few counts of this clone. The chain combines TRBV19 with TRBJ2-7; 13 nucleotides match TRBD2. The CDR3 sequence is 15 residues long. The germline gives CDR1 LNHDA, CDR2 SQIVND (reference sequence). Unmatched junction bases numbered 3, after V lost 6 bases and J lost 1 base. This chain's CDR3 is CASSPGLAGSYEQYF. For the CDR3, the DNA is TGTGCCAGTAGCCCGGGACTAGCGGGGTCCTACGAGCAGTACTTC.

V usage is TRBV10-3 and J usage is TRBJ2-7; TRBD1 agrees at 11 bases. Germline trimming cut 2 bases from V and 0 bases from J; bases unmatched to any gene: 3. Germline V lookup: CDR1 ENHRY, CDR2 SYGVKD. The CDR3 sequence is 16 residues long. Here the CDR3 DNA reads TGTGCCATCAGTGAGGGCGGGACAGGGGGCTCCTACGAGCAGTACTTC. It specifies CAISEGGTGGSYEQYF.

The chain combines TRBV19 with TRBJ1-2; a possible D gene is TRBD1 (5 bases). The CDR3 consists of 15 residues. In germline, CDR1 is LNHDA, CDR2 SQIVND (reference sequence). Deletions cut 1 base from V and 1 base from J, with 10 bases between. The CDR3 nucleotides are TGTGCCAGTAGTATAGTGGGGCAGCTTAACTATGGCTACACCTTC. It encodes CASSIVGQLNYGYTF.

V gene TRBV14 combines with J gene TRBJ1-6; TRBD1 matches at 8 bases. J was trimmed by 10 bases and V by 5 bases; bases with no gene match: 10. CDR1 is SGHDN and CDR2 is FVKESK in the germline V gene. CDR3 length: 15 residues. The CDR3 DNA follows: TGTGCCAGCAGCTTCTACCGGACAGGGATCTCACCCCTCCACTTT. It is translated as CASSFYRTGISPLHF.

The chain carries TRBV2 and TRBJ2-5; D ambiguous. V was trimmed by 6 bases and J by 2 bases, leaving 10 bases between them. Germline V gene lookup returns CDR1 SNHLY and CDR2 FYNNEI. The CDR3 extends over 13 amino acids. The CDR3 region is CASRERLQETQYF. CDR3 bases: TGTGCCAGCAGGGAGCGTCTACAAGAGACCCAGTACTTC.

The CDR3 loop reads CASSLAQGAGNTIYF. CDR3 coding DNA: TGTGCCAGCAGCTTAGCGCAGGGGGCAGGAAACACCATATATTTT. The gene calls are TRBV11-2 and TRBJ1-3, with TRBD1 matching over 8 bases. This CDR3 is built from 15 residues. Germline CDR1 SGHAT, CDR2 FQNNGV. The J segment lost 4 bases and the V segment lost 1 base, leaving 3 bases of the junction unmatched.

The chain carries TRBV10-1 and TRBJ2-1; 8 nucleotides line up with TRBD2. The CDR3 covers 13 residues. V gave up 4 bases and J gave up 4 bases; unmatched junction bases: 0. Per germline, CDR1 WNHNN and CDR2 SYGVQD (reference sequence). CDR3 in amino acids: CASSGLAYNEQFF. In DNA form, the CDR3 reads TGCGCCAGCAGTGGACTAGCGTACAATGAGCAGTTCTTC.

This chain links TRBV7-9 with TRBJ2-7; D remains ambiguous. This CDR3 is built from 13 residues. Germline V gene sequence: CDR1 SEHNR, CDR2 FQNEAQ (reference sequence). The V end was cut by 6 bases, the J end by 4 bases, with 13 bases between. CDR3: CASSSNRVYEQYF. CDR3 nucleotides: TGTGCCAGCAGTTCCAACCGCGTTTACGAGCAGTACTTC.

With regard to this clone: The same CDR3 arises from other DNA sequences in this sample as well. The CDR3 DNA is TGTGCCAGCAGCTTAGGGGGGCGCGAGACCCAGTACTTC. This encodes CASSLGGRETQYF. V gene TRBV11-2 combines with J gene TRBJ2-5; D is possibly TRBD1 (6 bases). Per the germline V gene, CDR1 is SGHAT and CDR2 is FQNNGV. The CDR3 sequence is 13 residues long. The V and J ends lost 1 base and 5 bases respectively, with 8 bases between them.

The chain joins TRBV5-1 to TRBJ1-5, with 7 bases aligning to TRBD1. Per the germline V gene, CDR1 is SGHRS and CDR2 is YFSETQ. Germline trimming cut 4 bases from V and 4 bases from J; bases unmatched to any gene: 5. This CDR3 is 14 amino acids long. The CDR3 nucleotides are TGCGCCAGCAGCCTGGGACAGATTAATCAGCCCCAGCATTTT. It specifies CASSLGQINQPQHF.